This is a list of T cell receptor beta chains from one sample in a study of follicular helper T cells after annual influenza vaccination. Some clones are missing from TCRdb's copy, which holds only in-frame ones; the method was immunoSEQ multiplex PCR. The table lists about 3,200 clones, about 88% of them singletons. The sample consisted of CXCR5+ CD38- circulating T follicular helper cells from blood, taken 7 days after influenza vaccination. The source is an adult who received the influenza vaccine. The CDR3 runs from the conserved cysteine through the conserved F or W. D genes are given only for firm matches. Clone sizes are given selectively: once, few, many, or a class where the clone is expanded.

>.|TRBV7-9|TRBJ2-3|.
CASSRGLARDTQYF
TGTGCCAGCAGCCGCGGGCTGGCCCGAGATACGCAGTATTTT
>few|TRBV9|TRBJ1-1|.
CASSVGTRSEAFF
TGTGCCAGCAGCGTAGGAACGAGAAGTGAAGCTTTCTTT
>.|TRBV11-3|TRBJ2-7|.
CASSFSTRATGQYF
TGTGCCAGCAGCTTTAGTACACGAGCTACGGGGCAGTACTTC
>.|TRBV4-2|TRBJ2-5|TRBD2
CASSQDGTSGGVETQYF
TGTGCCAGCAGCCAAGACGGGACTAGCGGGGGGGTGGAGACCCAGTACTTC
>.|TRBV2|TRBJ1-3|.
CASSVTALISGNTIYF
TGTGCCAGCTCGGTGACCGCTCTTATCTCTGGAAACACCATATATTTT
>.|TRBV5-1|TRBJ2-1|.
CASSFRENNEQFF
TGCGCCAGCAGCTTTCGAGAGAACAATGAGCAGTTCTTC
>.|TRBV27|TRBJ2-7|TRBD1
CASTALGQGRKAYEQYF
TGTGCCAGCACCGCGTTGGGACAGGGAAGGAAAGCCTACGAGCAGTACTTC
>.|TRBV20-1|TRBJ2-1|.
CSAYTMEQFF
TGCAGTGCTTATACAATGGAGCAGTTCTTC
>.|TRBV7-9|TRBJ2-5|.
CASSRPGAETQYF
TGTGCCAGCAGCCGGCCAGGGGCAGAGACCCAGTACTTC
>once|TRBV7-2|TRBJ1-1|.
CASSSFTTGKGAEAFF
TGTGCCAGCAGCTCATTCACTACAGGGAAGGGCGCTGAAGCTTTCTTT
>.|TRBV9|TRBJ2-1|TRBD1
CASSDRDRTYNEQFF
TGTGCCAGCAGTGATCGGGACAGGACGTACAATGAGCAGTTCTTC
>few|TRBV10-3|TRBJ1-1|.
CAISESIRGEAFF
TGTGCCATCAGTGAGTCGATTAGGGGTGAAGCTTTCTTT
>.|TRBV18|TRBJ1-2|TRBD1
CASSPRVGTEVSGYTF
TGTGCCAGCTCACCCAGGGTTGGGACAGAAGTTTCTGGCTACACCTTC
>.|TRBV7-6|TRBJ2-3|.
CASSLTKTHTQYF
TGTGCCAGCAGCTTAACTAAGACACATACGCAGTATTTT
>.|TRBV7-8|TRBJ1-1|.
CASKLGAGGLNTEAFF
TGTGCCAGCAAGTTAGGGGCGGGGGGCCTAAACACTGAAGCTTTCTTT
>.|TRBV5-6|TRBJ2-1|TRBD2
CASSLSGLASYNEQFF
TGTGCCAGCAGCTTATCGGGACTAGCGTCCTACAATGAGCAGTTCTTC
>.|TRBV2|TRBJ2-7|.
CASIRRGYEQYF
TGTGCCAGCATTCGAAGGGGCTACGAGCAGTACTTC
>.|TRBV6-1|TRBJ2-7|TRBD2
CASSETTSADHEQYF
TGTGCCAGCAGTGAGACTACTAGCGCGGATCACGAGCAGTACTTC
>.|TRBV11-2|TRBJ1-1|.
CASSMTRAGVAEAFF
TGTGCCAGCAGCATGACACGGGCAGGGGTGGCTGAAGCTTTCTTT
>once|TRBV6-5|TRBJ1-4|.
CASSYAPATNEKLFF
TGTGCCAGCAGTTACGCCCCTGCAACTAATGAAAAACTGTTTTTT
>.|TRBV9|TRBJ1-2|.
CASSRGGRDYGYTF
TGTGCCAGCAGTCGGGGGGGCAGGGACTATGGCTACACCTTC
>.|TRBV7-2|TRBJ1-3|.
CASSLVSDTRNTIYF
TGTGCCAGCAGCTTAGTGTCAGACACCCGAAACACCATATATTTT
>.|TRBV7-9|TRBJ1-2|TRBD1
CASSSPQGNYGYTF
TGTGCCAGCAGCTCGCCACAGGGGAACTATGGCTACACCTTC
>.|TRBV19|TRBJ2-3|.
CASSSPRGLGTDTQYF
TGTGCCAGTAGTTCTCCGCGGGGTTTGGGCACAGATACGCAGTATTTT
>.|TRBV7-2|TRBJ1-1|.
CASSLYTQNTEAFF
TGTGCCAGCAGCCTCTACACGCAGAACACTGAAGCTTTCTTT
>.|TRBV7-9|TRBJ2-3|TRBD1
CASSLRTGEEVTQYF
TGTGCCAGCAGCTTAAGGACAGGGGAGGAGGTTACGCAGTATTTT
>.|TRBV28|TRBJ1-1|.
CASSIFRGAMNTEAFF
TGTGCCAGCAGTATATTCAGGGGTGCAATGAACACTGAAGCTTTCTTT